The rows below give T cell receptor beta chains drawn from one sample of a study of cytomegalovirus exposure and HLA in healthy donors. Assay: immunoSEQ multiplex PCR; the TCRdb copy retains only in-frame clones and omits some. The sample spans fewer than 85,000 clones; the ten largest clones claim 4.5% to 5%. The sequenced sample was PBMCs. These receptors were obtained from a woman aged 40-49 years in good health and CMV-seropositive. Each CDR3 is given without its conserved first and last residue.

TRBV11-3	ASSTSPSGGIQETQY
TRBV2	ASSEYKGDEQY
TRBV7-9	ASSPNWDRGNYGYT
TRBV6-4	ASSQNRGTEAF
TRBV5-4	ASSLAGQNGDTQY
TRBV19	ASSILAGGSGELF
TRBV10-1	ASSESAGQETQY
TRBV7-8	ASSRENTEAF
TRBV11-3	ASSPSSAAGELF
TRBV13	ASSPGQGSTGELF
TRBV18	ASSPQGSFEKLF
TRBV6-5	ASCRLAEQETQY
TRBV19	ASSIDRDQPQH
TRBV5-1	ASSTSGSGADTQY
TRBV5-1	ASSPPPGEVQY
TRBV30	AWSWGTGREKLF
TRBV7-2	ASSLIDSYGYT
TRBV4-3	ASSQGLAGYNEQF
TRBV29-1	SAGTRGGIDTEAF
TRBV19	ASSIGGRVFGYNEQF
TRBV6-5	ASSYSTGRSGGYT
TRBV19	ASSIGQGAGQPQH
TRBV2	ASSTGTSGTTSSYNEQF
TRBV7-2	ASSHPAGSGNTIY
TRBV6-1	ARWTGIGEKLF
TRBV25-1	ASSVTSYEQY
TRBV7-2	ASSSYRSFYEQY
TRBV2	ASRPVLAGHEQY
TRBV19	ASSATGQLYV
TRBV10-3	AISDRGNQETQY
TRBV9	ASSPHEGADQPQH
TRBV28	ASSSHDRPANYGYT
TRBV15	ATSRDGGPSEKLF
TRBV28	ASSLMGGDTEAF
TRBV4-2	ASSTLAVSYNEQF
TRBV7-9	AIPDRYTTNEKLF
TRBV18	ASSEGTSGSTDTQY
TRBV7-3	ASSLNPSGMAEQY
TRBV5-4	ASSARLAGGLRDTQY
TRBV6-6	ASRGGQGAFHYT
TRBV21-1	ASSRTAANQPQH
TRBV9	ASSVGLAGGSDTQY
TRBV2	ASSNPPDRTQQPQH
TRBV4-3	ASSHVQGERLF
TRBV27	ASSRTEMSGELF
TRBV7-8	ASSRRLDLWEQF
TRBV28	ASQFSGQGGRYEQY
TRBV6-1	ASSEILPRASYEQY